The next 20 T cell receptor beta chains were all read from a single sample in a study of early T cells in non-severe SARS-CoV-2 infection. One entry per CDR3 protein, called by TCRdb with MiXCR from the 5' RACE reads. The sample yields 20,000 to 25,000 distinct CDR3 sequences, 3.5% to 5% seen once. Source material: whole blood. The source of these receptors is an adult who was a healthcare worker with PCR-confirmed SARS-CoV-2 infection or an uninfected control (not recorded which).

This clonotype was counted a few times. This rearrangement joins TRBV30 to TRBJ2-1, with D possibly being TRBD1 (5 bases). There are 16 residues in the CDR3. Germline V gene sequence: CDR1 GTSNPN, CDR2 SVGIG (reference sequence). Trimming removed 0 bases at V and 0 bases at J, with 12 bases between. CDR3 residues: CAWSVRGLSSYNEQFF. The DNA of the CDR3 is TGTGCCTGGAGTGTAAGGGGCCTAAGCTCCTACAATGAGCAGTTCTTC.

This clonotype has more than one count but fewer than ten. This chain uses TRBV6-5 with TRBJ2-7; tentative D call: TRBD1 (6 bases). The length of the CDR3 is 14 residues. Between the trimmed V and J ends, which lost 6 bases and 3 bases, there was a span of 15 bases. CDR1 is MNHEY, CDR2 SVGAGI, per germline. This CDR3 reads CASRYDRGSYEQYF. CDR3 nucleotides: TGTGCCAGCAGGTACGATAGGGGGAGCTACGAGCAGTACTTC.

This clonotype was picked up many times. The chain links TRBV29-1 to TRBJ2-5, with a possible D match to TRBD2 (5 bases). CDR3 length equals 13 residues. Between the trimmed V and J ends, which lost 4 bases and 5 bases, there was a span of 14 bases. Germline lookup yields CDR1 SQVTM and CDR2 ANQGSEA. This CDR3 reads CSVAIRRWETQYF. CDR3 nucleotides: TGCAGCGTTGCGATCCGGAGGTGGGAGACCCAGTACTTC.

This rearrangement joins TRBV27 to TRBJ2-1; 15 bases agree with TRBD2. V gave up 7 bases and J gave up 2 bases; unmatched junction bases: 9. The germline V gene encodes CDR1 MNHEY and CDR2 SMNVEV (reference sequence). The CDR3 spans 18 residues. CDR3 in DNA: TGTGCCAGCACCCTTAGGACTAGCGGGGGGGTACCCTACAATGAGCAGTTCTTC. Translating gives CASTLRTSGGVPYNEQFF.

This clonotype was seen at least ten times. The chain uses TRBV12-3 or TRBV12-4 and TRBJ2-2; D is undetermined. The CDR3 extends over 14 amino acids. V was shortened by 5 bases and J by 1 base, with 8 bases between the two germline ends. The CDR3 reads CASSRSQNTGELFF. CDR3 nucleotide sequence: TGTGCCAGCAGTAGATCCCAGAACACCGGGGAGCTGTTTTTT.

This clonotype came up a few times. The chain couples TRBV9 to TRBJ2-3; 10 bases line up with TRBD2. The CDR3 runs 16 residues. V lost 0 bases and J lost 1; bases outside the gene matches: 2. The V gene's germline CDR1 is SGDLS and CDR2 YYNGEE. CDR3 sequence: CASSVAGTSGTDTQYF. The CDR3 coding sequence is TGTGCCAGCAGCGTAGCTGGGACTAGCGGCACAGATACGCAGTATTTT.

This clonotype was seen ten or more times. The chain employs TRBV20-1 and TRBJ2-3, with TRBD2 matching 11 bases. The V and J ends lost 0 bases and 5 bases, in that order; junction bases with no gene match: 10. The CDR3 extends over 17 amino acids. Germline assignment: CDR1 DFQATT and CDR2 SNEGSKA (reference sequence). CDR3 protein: CSARDRDSGGAIDTQYF. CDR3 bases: TGCAGTGCTAGAGATCGAGATAGCGGGGGGGCGATAGATACGCAGTATTTT.

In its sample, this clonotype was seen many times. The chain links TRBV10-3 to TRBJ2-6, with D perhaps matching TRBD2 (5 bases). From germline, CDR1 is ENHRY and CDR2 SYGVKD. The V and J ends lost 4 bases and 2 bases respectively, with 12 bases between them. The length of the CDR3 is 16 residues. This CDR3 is CAISARRSTGANVLTF. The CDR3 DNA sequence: TGTGCCATCAGTGCGAGGAGGAGTACTGGGGCCAACGTCCTGACTTTC.

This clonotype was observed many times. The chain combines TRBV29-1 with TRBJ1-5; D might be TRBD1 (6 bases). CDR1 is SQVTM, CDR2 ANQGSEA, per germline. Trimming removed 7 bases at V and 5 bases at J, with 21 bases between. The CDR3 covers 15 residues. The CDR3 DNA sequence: TGCAGCGCCCAAAATACTGGGGGCAGCGATCAGCCCCAGCATTTT. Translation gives CSAQNTGGSDQPQHF.

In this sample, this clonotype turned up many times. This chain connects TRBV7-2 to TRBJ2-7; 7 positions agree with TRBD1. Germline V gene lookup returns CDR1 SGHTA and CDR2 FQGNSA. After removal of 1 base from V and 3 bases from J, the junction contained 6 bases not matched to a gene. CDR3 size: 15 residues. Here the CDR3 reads CASSLEPGGYYEQYF. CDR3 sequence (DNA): TGTGCCAGCAGCTTAGAACCAGGGGGATACTACGAGCAGTACTTC.

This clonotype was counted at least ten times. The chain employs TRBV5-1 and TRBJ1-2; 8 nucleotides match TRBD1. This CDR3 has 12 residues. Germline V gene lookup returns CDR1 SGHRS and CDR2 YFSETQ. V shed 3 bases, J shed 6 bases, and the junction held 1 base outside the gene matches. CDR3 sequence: CASSWTGNGYTF. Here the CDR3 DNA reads TGCGCCAGCAGCTGGACAGGGAATGGCTACACCTTC.

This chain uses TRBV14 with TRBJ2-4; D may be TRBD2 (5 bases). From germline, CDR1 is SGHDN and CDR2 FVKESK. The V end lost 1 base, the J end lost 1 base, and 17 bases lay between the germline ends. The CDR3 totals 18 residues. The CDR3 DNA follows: TGTGCCAGCAGCCAAGTTGGAGGCTTTGGTATGGCCAAAAACATTCAGTACTTC. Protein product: CASSQVGGFGMAKNIQYF.

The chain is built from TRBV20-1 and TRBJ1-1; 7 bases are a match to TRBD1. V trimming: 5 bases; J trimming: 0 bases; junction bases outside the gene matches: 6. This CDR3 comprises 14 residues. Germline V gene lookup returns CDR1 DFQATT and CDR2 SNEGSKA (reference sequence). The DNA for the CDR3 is TGCAGTGCTGGGACAGTTATGATGAACACTGAAGCTTTCTTT. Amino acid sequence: CSAGTVMMNTEAFF.

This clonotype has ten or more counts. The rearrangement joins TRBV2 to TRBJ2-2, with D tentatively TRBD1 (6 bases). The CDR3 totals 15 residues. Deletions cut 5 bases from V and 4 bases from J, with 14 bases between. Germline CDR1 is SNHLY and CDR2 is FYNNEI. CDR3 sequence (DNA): TGTGCCAGCAGTAAGACAGGAGCTGGCACCGGGGAGCTGTTTTTT. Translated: CASSKTGAGTGELFF.

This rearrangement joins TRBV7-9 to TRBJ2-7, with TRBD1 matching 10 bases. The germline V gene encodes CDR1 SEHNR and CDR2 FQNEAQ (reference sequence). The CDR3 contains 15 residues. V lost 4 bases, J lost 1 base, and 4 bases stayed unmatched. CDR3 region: CASSYGQGESYEQYF. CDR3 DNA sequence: TGTGCCAGCAGCTACGGACAGGGGGAATCCTACGAGCAGTACTTC.

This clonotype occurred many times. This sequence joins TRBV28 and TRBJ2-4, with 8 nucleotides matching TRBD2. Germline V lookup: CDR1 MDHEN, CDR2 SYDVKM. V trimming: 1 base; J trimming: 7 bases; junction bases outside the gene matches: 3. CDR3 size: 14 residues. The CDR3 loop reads CASSLLAGRNIQYF. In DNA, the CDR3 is TGTGCCAGCAGTTTATTAGCGGGGCGGAACATTCAGTACTTC.

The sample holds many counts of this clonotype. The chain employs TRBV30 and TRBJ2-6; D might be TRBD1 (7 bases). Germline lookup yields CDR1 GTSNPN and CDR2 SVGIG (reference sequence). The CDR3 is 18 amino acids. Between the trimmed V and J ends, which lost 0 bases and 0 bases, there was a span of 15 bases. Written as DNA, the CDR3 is TGTGCCTGGAGTGTGGAGGGGACAGCAGTCTCTGGGGCCAACGTCCTGACTTTC. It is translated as CAWSVEGTAVSGANVLTF.

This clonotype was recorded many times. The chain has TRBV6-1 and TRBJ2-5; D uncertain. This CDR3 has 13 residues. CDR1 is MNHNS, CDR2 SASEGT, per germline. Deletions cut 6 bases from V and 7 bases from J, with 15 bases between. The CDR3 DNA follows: TGTGCCAGCAGCCCCGAGCCCGTGGCGACCCAGTACTTC. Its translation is CASSPEPVATQYF.

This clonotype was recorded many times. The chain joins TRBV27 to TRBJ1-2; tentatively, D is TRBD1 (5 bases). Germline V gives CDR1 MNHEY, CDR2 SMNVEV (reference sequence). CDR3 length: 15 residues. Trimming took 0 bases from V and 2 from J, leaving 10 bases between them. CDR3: CASSLSKAGNYGYTF. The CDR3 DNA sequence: TGTGCCAGCAGTTTATCGAAAGCAGGGAACTATGGCTACACCTTC.

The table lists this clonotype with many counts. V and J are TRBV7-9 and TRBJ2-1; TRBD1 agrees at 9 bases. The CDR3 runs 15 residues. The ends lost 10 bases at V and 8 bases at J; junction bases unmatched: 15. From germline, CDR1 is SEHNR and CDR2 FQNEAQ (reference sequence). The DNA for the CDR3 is TGTGCCATTGGGGACAGGGTCGGCATTAACGATGAGCAGTTCTTC. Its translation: CAIGDRVGINDEQFF. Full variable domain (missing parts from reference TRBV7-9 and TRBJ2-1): DTGVSQNPRHKITKRGQNVTFRCDPISEHNRLYWYRQTLGQGPEFLTYFQNEAQLEKSRLLSDRFSAERPKGSFSTLEIQRTEQGDSAMYLCAIGDRVGINDEQFFGPGTRLTVL.